The present T cell receptor beta chain was sequenced within a study of shared clonotypes between healthy human individuals. As regards this clone: What it binds is unknown.

Assay runs were performed at deep level. Assay: immunoSEQ multiplex PCR; the TCRdb copy retains only in-frame clones and omits some. The sample consists of approximately 2,200,000 clones, about 93% of them appearing once. Trimming removed 10 bases from V and 4 bases from J; junction bases left unmatched: 10. The germline V gene has CDR1 ENHRY and CDR2 SYGVKD. The CDR3 loop spans 14 amino acids. CD45RO-negative cells were positively selected for CCR7, leaving out terminally differentiated effector memory CD45RA+ cells. General study findings and limits: Among a handful of donors, around 5% of naive CD4 clonotypes were found in common. Represented diversity (both genetic and exposure-history) was limited by the small number of donors.

The receptor comes from a man younger than 30 in good health. Some clones in this sample may be carry-over from other donors' samples. Sequenced material: naive CD8+ T cells from PBMCs. The chain employs TRBV10-3 and TRBJ2-1; TRBD2 agrees at 7 bases. In nucleotides, the CDR3 is TGTGCCACCACTAGCGAACCACCTTACAATGAGCAGTTCTTC. Protein sequence: CATTSEPPYNEQFF.